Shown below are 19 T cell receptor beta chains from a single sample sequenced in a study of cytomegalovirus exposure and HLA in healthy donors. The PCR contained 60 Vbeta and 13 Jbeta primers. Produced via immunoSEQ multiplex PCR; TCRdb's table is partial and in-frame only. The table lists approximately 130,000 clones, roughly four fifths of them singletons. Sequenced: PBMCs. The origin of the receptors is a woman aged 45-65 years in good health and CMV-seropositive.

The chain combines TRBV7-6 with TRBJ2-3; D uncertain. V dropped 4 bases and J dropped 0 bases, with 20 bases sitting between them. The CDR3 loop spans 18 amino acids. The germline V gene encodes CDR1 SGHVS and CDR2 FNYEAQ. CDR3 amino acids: CASSSLPILDGSTDTQYF. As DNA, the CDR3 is TGTGCCAGCAGCTCACTCCCGATCCTAGACGGGAGCACAGATACGCAGTATTTT.

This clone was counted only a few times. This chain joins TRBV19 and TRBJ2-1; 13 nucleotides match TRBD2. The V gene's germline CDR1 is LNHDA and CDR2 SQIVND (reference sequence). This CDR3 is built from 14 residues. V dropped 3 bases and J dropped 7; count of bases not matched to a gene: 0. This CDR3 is CASSMTSGRNEQFF. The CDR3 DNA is TGTGCCAGTAGTATGACTAGCGGGAGGAATGAGCAGTTCTTC.

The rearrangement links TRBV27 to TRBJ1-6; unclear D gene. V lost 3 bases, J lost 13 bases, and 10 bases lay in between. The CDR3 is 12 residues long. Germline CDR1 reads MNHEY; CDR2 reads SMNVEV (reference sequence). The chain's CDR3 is CASSFKLSPLHF. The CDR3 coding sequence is TGTGCCAGCAGTTTTAAGCTGTCCCCCCTCCACTTT.

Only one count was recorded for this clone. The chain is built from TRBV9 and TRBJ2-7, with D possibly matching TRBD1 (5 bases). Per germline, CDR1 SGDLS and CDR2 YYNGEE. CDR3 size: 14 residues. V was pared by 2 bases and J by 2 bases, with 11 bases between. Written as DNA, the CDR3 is TGTGCCAGCAGCGTTCAGGGATCCACCTACGAGCAGTACTTC. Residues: CASSVQGSTYEQYF.

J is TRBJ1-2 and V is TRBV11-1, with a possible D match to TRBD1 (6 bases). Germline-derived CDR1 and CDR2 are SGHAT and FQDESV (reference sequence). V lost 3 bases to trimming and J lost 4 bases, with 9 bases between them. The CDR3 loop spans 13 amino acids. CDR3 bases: TGTGCCAGCAGCTTCGAGGGGGTCTATGGCTACACCTTC. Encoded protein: CASSFEGVYGYTF.

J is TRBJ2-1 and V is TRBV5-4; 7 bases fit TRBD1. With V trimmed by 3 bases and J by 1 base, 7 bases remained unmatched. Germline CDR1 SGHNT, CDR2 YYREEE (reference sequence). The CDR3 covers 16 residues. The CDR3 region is CASSSGTVRSYNEQFF. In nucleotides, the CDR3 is TGTGCCAGCAGCTCGGGGACAGTGAGATCCTACAATGAGCAGTTCTTC.

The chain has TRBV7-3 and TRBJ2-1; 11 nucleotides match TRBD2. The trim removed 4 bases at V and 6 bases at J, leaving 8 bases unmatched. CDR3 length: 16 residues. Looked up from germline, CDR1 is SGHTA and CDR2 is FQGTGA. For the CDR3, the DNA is TGTGCCAGCAGCTCCCAACTAGCGGGAGCAGGCAATGAGCAGTTCTTC. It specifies CASSSQLAGAGNEQFF.

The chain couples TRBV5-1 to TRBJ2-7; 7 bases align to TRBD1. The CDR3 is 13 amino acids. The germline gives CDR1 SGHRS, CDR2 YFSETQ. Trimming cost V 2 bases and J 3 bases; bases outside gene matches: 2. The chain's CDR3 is CASSLQGSYEQYF. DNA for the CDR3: TGCGCCAGCAGCTTACAGGGGAGCTACGAGCAGTACTTC.

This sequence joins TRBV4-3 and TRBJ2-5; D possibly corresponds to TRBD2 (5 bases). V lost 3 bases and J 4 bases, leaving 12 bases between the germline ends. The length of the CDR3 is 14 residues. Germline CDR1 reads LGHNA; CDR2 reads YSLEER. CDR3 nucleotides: TGCGCCAGCAGCCAGACGACTGCGGGAGAGACCCAGTACTTC. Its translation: CASSQTTAGETQYF.

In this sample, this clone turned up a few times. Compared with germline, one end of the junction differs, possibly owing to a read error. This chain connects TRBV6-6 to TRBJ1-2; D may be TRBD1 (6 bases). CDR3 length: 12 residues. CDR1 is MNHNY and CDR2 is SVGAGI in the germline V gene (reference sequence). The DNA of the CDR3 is TGTGCCGGCAGGACAGACCTCTATGGCTACACCTTC. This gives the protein CAGRTDLYGYTF.

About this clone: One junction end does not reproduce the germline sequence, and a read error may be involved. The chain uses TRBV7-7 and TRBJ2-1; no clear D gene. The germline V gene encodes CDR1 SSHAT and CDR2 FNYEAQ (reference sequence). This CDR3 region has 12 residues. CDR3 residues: CASSSGPNEQFF. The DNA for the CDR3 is TGTGCTAGCAGCTCAGGCCCCAATGAGCAGTTCTTC. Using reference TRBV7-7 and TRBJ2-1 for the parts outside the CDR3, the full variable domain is GAGVSQSPRYKVTKRGQDVTLRCDPISSHATLYWYQQALGQGPEFLTYFNYEAQPDKSGLPSDRFSAERPEGSISTLTIQRTEQRDSAMYRCASSSGPNEQFFGPGTRLTVL.

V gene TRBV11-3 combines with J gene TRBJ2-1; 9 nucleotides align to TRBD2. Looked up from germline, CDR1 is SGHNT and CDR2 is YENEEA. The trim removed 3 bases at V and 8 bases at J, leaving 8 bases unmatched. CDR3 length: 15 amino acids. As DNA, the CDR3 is TGTGCCAGCAGCTTTTCTAGCGGGACCGGGTATGAGCAGTTCTTC. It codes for CASSFSSGTGYEQFF.

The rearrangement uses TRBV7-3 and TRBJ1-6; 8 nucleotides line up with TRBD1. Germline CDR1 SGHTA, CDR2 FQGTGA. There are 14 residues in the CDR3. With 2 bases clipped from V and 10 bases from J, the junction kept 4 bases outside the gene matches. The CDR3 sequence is CASSLQGAESPLHF. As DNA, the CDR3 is TGTGCCAGCAGCTTACAGGGGGCGGAATCACCCCTCCACTTT.

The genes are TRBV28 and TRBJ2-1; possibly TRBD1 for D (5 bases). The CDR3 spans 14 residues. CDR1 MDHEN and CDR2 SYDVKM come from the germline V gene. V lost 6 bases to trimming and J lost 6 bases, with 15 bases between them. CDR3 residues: CASRQGSVLNEQFF. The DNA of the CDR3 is TGTGCCAGCAGGCAGGGTTCGGTCCTCAATGAGCAGTTCTTC.

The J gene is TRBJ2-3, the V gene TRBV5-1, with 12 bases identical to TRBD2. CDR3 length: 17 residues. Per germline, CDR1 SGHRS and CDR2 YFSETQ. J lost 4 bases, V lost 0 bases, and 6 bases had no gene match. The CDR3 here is CASSLGLAGVSPDTQYF. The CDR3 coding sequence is TGCGCCAGCAGCTTGGGACTAGCGGGAGTCAGCCCAGATACGCAGTATTTT.

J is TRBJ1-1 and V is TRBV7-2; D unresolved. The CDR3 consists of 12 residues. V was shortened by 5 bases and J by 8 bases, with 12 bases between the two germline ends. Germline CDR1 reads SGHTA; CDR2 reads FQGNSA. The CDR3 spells CASSVYSLEAFF. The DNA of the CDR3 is TGTGCCAGCAGCGTGTACAGCCTCGAAGCTTTCTTT.

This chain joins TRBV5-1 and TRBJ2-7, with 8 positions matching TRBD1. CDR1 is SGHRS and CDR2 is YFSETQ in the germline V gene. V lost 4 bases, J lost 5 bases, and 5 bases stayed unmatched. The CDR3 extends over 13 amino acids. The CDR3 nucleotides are TGCGCCAGCAGCCCGGGACAGGCAAACGAGCAGTACTTC. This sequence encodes CASSPGQANEQYF.

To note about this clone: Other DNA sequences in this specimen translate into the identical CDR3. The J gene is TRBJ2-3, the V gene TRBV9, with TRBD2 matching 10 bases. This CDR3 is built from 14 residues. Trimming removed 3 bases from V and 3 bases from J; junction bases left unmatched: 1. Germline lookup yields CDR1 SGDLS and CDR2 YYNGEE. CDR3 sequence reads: CASSAAGGTDTQYF. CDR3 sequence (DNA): TGTGCCAGCAGCGCAGCGGGAGGGACAGATACGCAGTATTTT.

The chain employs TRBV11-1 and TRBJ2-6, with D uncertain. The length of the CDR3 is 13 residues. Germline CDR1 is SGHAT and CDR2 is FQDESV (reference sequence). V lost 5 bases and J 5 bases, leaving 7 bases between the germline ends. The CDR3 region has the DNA TGTGCCAGCAGCCCGTCTAGGGCCAACGTCCTGACTTTC. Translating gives CASSPSRANVLTF. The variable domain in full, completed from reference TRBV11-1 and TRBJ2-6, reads EAEVAQSPRYKITEKSQAVAFWCDPISGHATLYWYRQILGQGPELLVQFQDESVVDDSQLPKDRFSAERLKGVDSTLKIQPAELGDSAMYLCASSPSRANVLTFGAGSRLTVL.